One sample yielded the 9 T cell receptor beta chains listed below, sequenced in a study of radiotherapy plus CTLA-4 blockade in lung cancer. Clones were sequenced by immunoSEQ multiplex PCR, and TCRdb holds only the in-frame ones, with some missing. The data hold around 80,000 clones, with 78% observed a single time. The starting material was peripheral blood, obtained from a patient treated with radiotherapy plus ipilimumab. The receptors shown here come from a human donor with non-small cell lung cancer whose response to radiotherapy plus ipilimumab could not be evaluated. Some clones in this sample may be carry-over from other donors' samples.

The chain couples TRBV5-1 to TRBJ2-5; 7 nucleotides match TRBD1. Trimming took 7 bases from V and 5 from J; bases not matched to a gene: 8. The CDR3 spans 13 residues. Germline V gene lookup returns CDR1 SGHRS and CDR2 YFSETQ. CDR3: CASEGAAPETQYF. DNA for the CDR3: TGCGCCAGCGAGGGGGCTGCCCCCGAGACCCAGTACTTC. The entire variable domain, with the rest obtained from reference TRBV5-1 and TRBJ2-5, is as follows: KAGVTQTPRYLIKTRGQQVTLSCSPISGHRSVSWYQQTPGQGLQFLFEYFSETQRNKGNFPGRFSGRQFSNSRSEMNVSTLELGDSALYLCASEGAAPETQYFGPGTRLLVL.

DNA of the CDR3: TGTGCCAGCAGCGGGGTCGGGACAGGGGGTCTGGAGACCCAGTACTTC. It yields the protein CASSGVGTGGLETQYF. V and J are TRBV7-9 and TRBJ2-5; 11 bases are shared with TRBD1. CDR1 is SEHNR and CDR2 is FQNEAQ in the germline V gene (reference sequence). The CDR3 runs 16 residues. V trimming: 5 bases; J trimming: 5 bases; junction bases outside the gene matches: 10.

This chain uses TRBV25-1 with TRBJ2-7, with D uncertain. This CDR3 comprises 10 residues. Germline V lookup: CDR1 MGHDK, CDR2 SYGVNS. Between the trimmed V and J ends, which lost 8 bases and 3 bases, there was a span of 5 bases. The CDR3, as DNA: TGTGCCAGCGGGCACTACGAGCAGTACTTC. It codes for CASGHYEQYF.

There are a few counts of this clone. The J gene is TRBJ2-3, the V gene TRBV29-1; tentatively, D is TRBD1 (8 bases). Germline V CDR1 and CDR2: SQVTM, ANQGSEA. V gave up 6 bases and J gave up 3 bases, with 16 bases separating them. This CDR3 has 14 residues. CDR3 amino acids: CSVTGEGATDTQYF. For the CDR3, the DNA is TGCAGCGTGACAGGGGAGGGGGCTACAGATACGCAGTATTTT.

The CDR3 coding sequence is TGTGCCAGCAGCTTTTCAGGCGCCAACACCGGGGAGCTGTTTTTT. Translated: CASSFSGANTGELFF. J is TRBJ2-2 and V is TRBV5-8; no clear D. The CDR3 is made up of 15 amino acids. V lost 2 bases and J lost 2, with 10 bases in between. CDR1 is SGHTS and CDR2 is YDEGEE in the germline V gene.

In the case of this clone: The junction differs from germline at one of its ends, possibly a read error. The sample has other DNA sequences that encode this CDR3 too. The chain carries TRBV6-6 and TRBJ1-6; D gene ambiguous. From germline, CDR1 is MNHNY and CDR2 SVGAGI (reference sequence). The CDR3 has 14 residues. The CDR3 DNA reads as TGTGCCAGCAATCCGGTCTCCTATAATTCCCCCCTCCACTTT. Translation gives CASNPVSYNSPLHF.

CDR3 bases: TGTGCCAGCAGCCCAGGACAGCCCGCCTCTGGGGCCAACGTCCTGACTTTC. It specifies CASSPGQPASGANVLTF. The genes are TRBV5-4 and TRBJ2-6; weak D call: TRBD1 (6 bases). The V gene lost 4 bases and the J gene lost 0 bases, with 14 bases spanning the gap. CDR3 length equals 17 residues. Germline assignment: CDR1 SGHNT and CDR2 YYREEE (reference sequence).

J is TRBJ1-4 and V is TRBV4-2; no clear D gene. CDR1 is LGHNA, CDR2 YNFKEQ, per germline. Between the trimmed V and J ends, which lost 4 bases and 0 bases, there was a span of 12 bases. The CDR3 runs 16 residues. In DNA form, the CDR3 reads TGTGCCAGCAGCCCCAGATCTTACGCAACTAATGAAAAACTGTTTTTT. Translation gives CASSPRSYATNEKLFF.

The chain employs TRBV9 and TRBJ2-6; 7 nucleotides match TRBD1. Germline V gene sequence: CDR1 SGDLS, CDR2 YYNGEE. This CDR3 region has 18 residues. V lost 4 bases and J lost 3; bases outside the gene matches: 13. Written as DNA, the CDR3 is TGTGCCAGCAGCCCCCAGACAGGGACAAGGGTTGGGGCCAACGTCCTGACTTTC. Residues: CASSPQTGTRVGANVLTF.